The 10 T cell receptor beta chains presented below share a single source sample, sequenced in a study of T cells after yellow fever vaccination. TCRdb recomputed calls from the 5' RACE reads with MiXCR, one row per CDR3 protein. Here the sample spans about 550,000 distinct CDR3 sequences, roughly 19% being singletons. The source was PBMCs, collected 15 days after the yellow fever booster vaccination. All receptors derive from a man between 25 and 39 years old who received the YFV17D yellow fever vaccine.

CDR3 loop: CSADRGLINEQFF. The CDR3 bases are TGCAGCGCGGACAGGGGGCTCATCAATGAGCAGTTCTTC. The V and J genes are TRBV29-1 and TRBJ2-1, with 11 positions matching TRBD1. Looked up from germline, CDR1 is SQVTM and CDR2 is ANQGSEA. The CDR3 has 13 residues. Trimming removed 7 bases from V and 6 bases from J; junction bases left unmatched: 5.

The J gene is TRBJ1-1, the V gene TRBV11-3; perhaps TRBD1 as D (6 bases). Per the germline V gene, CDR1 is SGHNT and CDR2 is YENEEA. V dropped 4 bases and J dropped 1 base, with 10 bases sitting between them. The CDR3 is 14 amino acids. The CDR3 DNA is TGTGCCAGCAGCTCCAGGGGTAGGAACACTGAAGCTTTCTTT. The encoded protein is CASSSRGRNTEAFF. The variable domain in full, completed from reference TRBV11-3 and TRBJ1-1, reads EAGVVQSPRYKIIEKKQPVAFWCNPISGHNTLYWYLQNLGQGPELLIRYENEEAVDDSQLPKDRFSAERLKGVDSTLKIQPAELGDSAVYLCASSSRGRNTEAFFGQGTRLTVV.

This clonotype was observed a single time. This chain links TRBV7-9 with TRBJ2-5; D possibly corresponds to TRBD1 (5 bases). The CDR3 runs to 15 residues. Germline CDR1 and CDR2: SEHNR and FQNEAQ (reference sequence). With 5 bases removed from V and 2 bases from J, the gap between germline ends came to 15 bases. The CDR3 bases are TGTGCCAGCAGCCCTCGCAGGGATGGGCAAGAGACCCAGTACTTC. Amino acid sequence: CASSPRRDGQETQYF.

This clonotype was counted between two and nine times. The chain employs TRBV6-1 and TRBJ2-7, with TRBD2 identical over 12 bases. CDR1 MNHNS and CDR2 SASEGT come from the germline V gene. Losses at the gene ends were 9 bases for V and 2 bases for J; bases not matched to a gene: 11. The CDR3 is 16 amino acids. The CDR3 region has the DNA TGTGCCAGTGCACTAGCGGGAGGCACAGTAACCTACGAGCAGTACTTC. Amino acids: CASALAGGTVTYEQYF.

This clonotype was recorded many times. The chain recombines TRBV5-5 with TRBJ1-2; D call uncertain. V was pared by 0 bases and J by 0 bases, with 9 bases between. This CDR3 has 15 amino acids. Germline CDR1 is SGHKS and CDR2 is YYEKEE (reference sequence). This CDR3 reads CASSLEDVANYGYTF. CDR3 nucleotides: TGTGCCAGCAGCTTGGAAGACGTTGCTAACTATGGCTACACCTTC.

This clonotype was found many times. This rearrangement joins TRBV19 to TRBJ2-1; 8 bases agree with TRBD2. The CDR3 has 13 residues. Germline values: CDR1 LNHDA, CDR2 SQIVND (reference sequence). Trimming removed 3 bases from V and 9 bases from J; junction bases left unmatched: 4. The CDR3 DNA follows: TGTGCCAGTAGTATTTCGGCGGGAGGTGAGCAGTTCTTC. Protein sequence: CASSISAGGEQFF.

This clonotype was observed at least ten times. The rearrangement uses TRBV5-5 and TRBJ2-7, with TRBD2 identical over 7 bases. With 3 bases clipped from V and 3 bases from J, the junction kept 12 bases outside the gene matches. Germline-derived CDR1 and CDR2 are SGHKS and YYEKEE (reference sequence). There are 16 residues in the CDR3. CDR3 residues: CASSSQSPGGNYEQYF. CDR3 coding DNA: TGTGCCAGCAGCTCGCAATCGCCGGGAGGCAACTACGAGCAGTACTTC. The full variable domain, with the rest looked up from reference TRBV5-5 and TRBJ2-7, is DAGVTQSPTHLIKTRGQQVTLRCSPISGHKSVSWYQQVLGQGPQFIFQYYEKEERGRGNFPDRFSARQFPNYSSELNVNALLLGDSALYLCASSSQSPGGNYEQYFGPGTRLTVT.

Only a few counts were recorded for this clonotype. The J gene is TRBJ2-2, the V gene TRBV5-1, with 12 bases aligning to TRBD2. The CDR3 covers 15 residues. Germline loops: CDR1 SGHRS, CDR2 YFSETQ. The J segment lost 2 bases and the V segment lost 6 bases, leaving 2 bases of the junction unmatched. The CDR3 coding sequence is TGCGCCAGCATGACTAGCGGGGGTAACACCGGGGAGCTGTTTTTT. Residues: CASMTSGGNTGELFF. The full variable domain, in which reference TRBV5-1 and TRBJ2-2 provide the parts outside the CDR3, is KAGVTQTPRYLIKTRGQQVTLSCSPISGHRSVSWYQQTPGQGLQFLFEYFSETQRNKGNFPGRFSGRQFSNSRSEMNVSTLELGDSALYLCASMTSGGNTGELFFGEGSRLTVL.

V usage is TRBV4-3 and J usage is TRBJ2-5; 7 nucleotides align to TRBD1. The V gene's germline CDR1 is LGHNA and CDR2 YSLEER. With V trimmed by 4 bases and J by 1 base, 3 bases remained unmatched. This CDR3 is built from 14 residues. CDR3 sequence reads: CASSRRQGQETQYF. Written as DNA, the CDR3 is TGCGCCAGCAGCCGCCGACAGGGCCAAGAGACCCAGTACTTC.

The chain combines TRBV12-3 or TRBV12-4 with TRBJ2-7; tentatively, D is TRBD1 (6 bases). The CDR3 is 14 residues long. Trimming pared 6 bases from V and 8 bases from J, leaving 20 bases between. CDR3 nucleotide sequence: TGTGCCAGCAGCCGCACAGGGCCGAGTTACAAGCAGTACTTC. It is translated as CASSRTGPSYKQYF.